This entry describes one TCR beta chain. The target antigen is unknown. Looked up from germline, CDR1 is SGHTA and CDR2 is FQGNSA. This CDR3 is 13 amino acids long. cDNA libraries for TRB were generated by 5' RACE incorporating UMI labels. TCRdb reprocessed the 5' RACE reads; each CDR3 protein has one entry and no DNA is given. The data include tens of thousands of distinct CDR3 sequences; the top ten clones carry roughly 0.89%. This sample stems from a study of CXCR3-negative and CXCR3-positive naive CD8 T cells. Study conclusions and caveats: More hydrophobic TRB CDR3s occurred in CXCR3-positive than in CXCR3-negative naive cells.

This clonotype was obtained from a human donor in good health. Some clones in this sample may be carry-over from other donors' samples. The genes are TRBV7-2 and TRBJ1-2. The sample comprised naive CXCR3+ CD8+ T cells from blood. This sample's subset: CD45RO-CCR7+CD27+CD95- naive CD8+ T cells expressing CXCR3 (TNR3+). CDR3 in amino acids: CASSLAILEVYTF.